The 23 T cell receptor beta chains listed next were all sequenced from one sample in a study of cytomegalovirus exposure and HLA in healthy donors. A multiplex PCR was run with 60 Vbeta primers and 13 Jbeta primers. Sequenced by immunoSEQ multiplex PCR; TCRdb stores in-frame clones only, minus some. The sample consists of 150,000 to 200,000 clones, about 80% of them appearing once. The sequenced material came from PBMCs. All receptors derive from a man in his fifties in good health and CMV-seropositive.

V is TRBV5-1 and J is TRBJ1-2, with 10 nucleotides matching TRBD1. V shed 3 bases and J 7 bases; nucleotides not matched to a gene: 9. There are 15 residues in the CDR3. Germline CDR1 and CDR2: SGHRS and YFSETQ. The CDR3: CASSSGQGNQGGYTF. In nucleotides, the CDR3 is TGCGCCAGCAGCTCGGGACAGGGGAATCAGGGTGGCTACACCTTC.

The V and J genes are TRBV5-1 and TRBJ1-1; TRBD1 aligns across 10 bases. This CDR3 has 15 residues. V lost 2 bases and J lost 7; bases outside the gene matches: 8. Germline CDR1 SGHRS, CDR2 YFSETQ. The CDR3 loop reads CASSFTTGQGVEAFF. CDR3 nucleotide sequence: TGCGCCAGCAGCTTTACCACCGGACAGGGGGTTGAAGCTTTCTTT.

The chain uses TRBV19 and TRBJ2-5; D possibly corresponds to TRBD2 (7 bases). The CDR3 has 16 residues. Germline V gene lookup returns CDR1 LNHDA and CDR2 SQIVND (reference sequence). Trimming removed 2 bases at V and 0 bases at J, with 13 bases between. In DNA, the CDR3 is TGTGCCAGTAGTATAAGGGCGGGGGCGTACCAAGAGACCCAGTACTTC. Protein sequence: CASSIRAGAYQETQYF. Full variable domain (missing parts from reference TRBV19 and TRBJ2-5): DGGITQSPKYLFRKEGQNVTLSCEQNLNHDAMYWYRQDPGQGLRLIYYSQIVNDFQKGDIAEGYSVSREKKESFPLTVTSAQKNPTAFYLCASSIRAGAYQETQYFGPGTRLLVL.

The chain couples TRBV5-6 to TRBJ2-2, with D possibly being TRBD1 (6 bases). This CDR3 is 13 amino acids long. CDR1 is SGHDT and CDR2 is YYEEEE in the germline V gene. Deletions cut 2 bases from V and 13 bases from J, with 15 bases between. CDR3 coding DNA: TGTGCCAGCAGCTTAACAGGGCCGGGGTTGCTGTTTTTT. Protein: CASSLTGPGLLFF.

This clone was counted a few times. V gene TRBV7-9 combines with J gene TRBJ2-1; D gene unclear. The CDR3 has 12 residues. Trimming stripped 1 base from V and 8 bases from J, with 6 bases between. Germline values: CDR1 SEHNR, CDR2 FQNEAQ (reference sequence). CDR3: CASSLVRDEQFF. CDR3 nucleotides: TGTGCCAGCAGCTTAGTTAGAGATGAGCAGTTCTTC.

CDR3 DNA sequence: TGTGCCAGCTCTCCGGGACAGGGGGCGAGATTTGGCTACACCTTC. It yields the protein CASSPGQGARFGYTF. The chain joins TRBV28 to TRBJ1-2, with 12 bases lining up with TRBD1. The CDR3 runs to 15 residues. Germline assignment: CDR1 MDHEN and CDR2 SYDVKM. After removal of 8 bases from V and 7 bases from J, the junction contained 11 bases not matched to a gene.

V and J are TRBV6-5 and TRBJ2-1; TRBD1 agrees at 7 bases. Germline CDR1 reads MNHEY; CDR2 reads SVGAGI. J lost 9 bases, V lost 2 bases, and 4 bases had no gene match. The CDR3 runs to 13 residues. The CDR3 is CASSYPGTVEQFF. For the CDR3, the DNA is TGTGCCAGCAGTTACCCGGGGACAGTTGAGCAGTTCTTC.

This chain links TRBV6-6 with TRBJ2-7, with D perhaps matching TRBD2 (6 bases). Trimming took 0 bases from V and 6 from J, leaving 9 bases between them. The CDR3 is 13 residues long. Germline-derived CDR1 and CDR2 are MNHNY and SVGAGI (reference sequence). The CDR3 sequence is CASSYSKGGEQYV. The CDR3 nucleotides read TGTGCCAGCAGTTACTCAAAGGGAGGCGAGCAGTACGTC.

V gene TRBV9 combines with J gene TRBJ2-5; the match to TRBD1 covers 8 bases. The CDR3 consists of 13 residues. After removal of 6 bases from V and 2 bases from J, the junction contained 3 bases not matched to a gene. The germline CDR1 and CDR2 sequences are SGDLS and YYNGEE. CDR3 DNA: TGTGCCAGCACCCGGACAGGGCAAGAGACCCAGTACTTC. This gives the protein CASTRTGQETQYF.

V usage is TRBV28 and J usage is TRBJ1-6; D might be TRBD1 (5 bases). The germline V gene has CDR1 MDHEN and CDR2 SYDVKM. The CDR3 runs to 15 residues. V lost 7 bases and J lost 3, with 13 bases in between. For the CDR3, the DNA is TGTGCCAGCATACAGACAGTTCGCTATAATTCACCCCTCCACTTT. Encoded protein: CASIQTVRYNSPLHF.

CDR3 amino acids: CASNSGTGNYEQYV. CDR3 DNA sequence: TGTGCCAGCAATTCCGGGACAGGGAACTACGAGCAGTACGTC. The V gene is TRBV6-1, the J gene TRBJ2-7; TRBD1 matches 9 bases. The trim removed 7 bases at V and 3 bases at J, leaving 7 bases unmatched. Germline V gene data show CDR1 as MNHNS and CDR2 as SASEGT. The CDR3 spans 14 residues.

The V gene is TRBV5-4, the J gene TRBJ1-3; TRBD1 is a possible D gene (5 bases). Trimming removed 0 bases at V and 2 bases at J, with 12 bases between. The CDR3 is 16 amino acids. Germline CDR1 is SGHNT and CDR2 is YYREEE (reference sequence). The CDR3 DNA reads TGTGCCAGCAGCTTGGCCCCAGGGAATCCTGGAAACACCATATATTTT. Translation: CASSLAPGNPGNTIYF.

CDR3 in amino acids: CASSEAPGTLAYEQYF. CDR3 DNA: TGTGCCAGCAGTGAAGCCCCCGGGACACTAGCCTACGAGCAGTACTTC. The chain uses TRBV6-1 and TRBJ2-7; tentatively, D is TRBD1 (6 bases). Germline-derived CDR1 and CDR2 are MNHNS and SASEGT. The V end lost 0 bases, the J end lost 2 bases, and 14 bases lay between the germline ends. The CDR3 is 16 amino acids.

A few counts support this clone. The rearrangement uses TRBV7-6 and TRBJ2-3, with TRBD1 as a possible D gene (5 bases). The CDR3 sequence is 21 residues long. The germline V gene encodes CDR1 SGHVS and CDR2 FNYEAQ. V was cut by 2 bases and J by 0 bases, with 27 bases left in between. The CDR3 bases are TGTGCCAGCAGCTTATATTGGACACCAATTGGCCCATTATCTAGCACAGATACGCAGTATTTT. The encoded protein is CASSLYWTPIGPLSSTDTQYF. The full variable domain, with the rest looked up from reference TRBV7-6 and TRBJ2-3, is GAGVSQSPRYKVTKRGQDVALRCDPISGHVSLYWYRQALGQGPEFLTYFNYEAQQDKSGLPNDRFSAERPEGSISTLTIQRTEQRDSAMYRCASSLYWTPIGPLSSTDTQYFGPGTRLTVL.

The chain is built from TRBV6-5 and TRBJ1-1, with a weak D call TRBD1 (5 bases). Trimming removed 6 bases at V and 1 base at J, with 15 bases between. The germline CDR1 and CDR2 sequences are MNHEY and SVGAGI. The CDR3 runs 15 residues. This chain's CDR3 is CASRPDRGGNTEAFF. DNA for the CDR3: TGTGCCAGCAGACCAGATAGGGGAGGGAACACTGAAGCTTTCTTT.

Only one count was recorded for this clone. The rearrangement uses TRBV19 and TRBJ1-1; the match to TRBD1 covers 7 bases. From germline, CDR1 is LNHDA and CDR2 SQIVND (reference sequence). V was pared by 4 bases and J by 0 bases, with 5 bases of the junction left unmatched. This CDR3 contains 15 residues. CDR3 sequence: CASSTGTVMNTEAFF. The CDR3 DNA reads TGTGCCAGTAGTACCGGGACAGTCATGAACACTGAAGCTTTCTTT.

The chain joins TRBV7-8 to TRBJ2-7, with D possibly TRBD2 on 6 matching bases. CDR3 size: 15 residues. CDR1 is SGHVS and CDR2 is FQNEAQ in the germline V gene. V lost 3 bases, J lost 1 base, and 13 bases lay in between. Here the CDR3 DNA reads TGTGCCAGCAGCTTCAGAGTGACTAGATCCTACGAGCAGTACTTC. This codes for CASSFRVTRSYEQYF.

The chain employs TRBV5-1 and TRBJ1-5; TRBD1 aligns across 7 bases. The CDR3 has 15 residues. J lost 2 bases, V lost 5 bases, and 7 bases had no gene match. Germline V gene data show CDR1 as SGHRS and CDR2 as YFSETQ. CDR3 nucleotides: TGCGCCAGCAGGCGGGACAGCAATCGCAATCAGCCCCAGCATTTT. As protein: CASRRDSNRNQPQHF.

On this clone itself: Other DNA sequences in the same sample also yield this CDR3. The chain combines TRBV27 with TRBJ1-6, with 9 nucleotides matching TRBD1. Per the germline V gene, CDR1 is MNHEY and CDR2 is SMNVEV (reference sequence). Trimming took 0 bases from V and 7 from J; bases not matched to a gene: 1. CDR3 size: 15 residues. This CDR3 is CASSLSGTGNSPLHF. CDR3 sequence (DNA): TGTGCCAGCAGTTTATCTGGGACAGGGAATTCACCCCTCCACTTT.

This sequence joins TRBV6-6 and TRBJ1-5; possible D gene TRBD1, 6 bases. Germline lookup yields CDR1 MNHNY and CDR2 SVGAGI (reference sequence). This CDR3 is built from 16 residues. V gave up 0 bases and J gave up 6 bases, with 15 bases separating them. CDR3 sequence reads: CASSYSGGQISQPQHF. As DNA, the CDR3 is TGTGCCAGCAGTTACTCGGGGGGGCAAATTAGTCAGCCCCAGCATTTT.

The chain has TRBV5-1 and TRBJ1-2; TRBD1 aligns across 8 bases. Germline trimming cut 1 base from V and 6 bases from J; bases unmatched to any gene: 5. The CDR3 is 14 residues long. Per the germline V gene, CDR1 is SGHRS and CDR2 is YFSETQ. The CDR3 spells CASSLNPGGNGYTF. CDR3 nucleotides: TGCGCCAGCAGCTTGAATCCAGGGGGCAATGGCTACACCTTC.

Concerning this clone: Sequence at one end of the junction differs from germline and may be a read error. This sample includes further DNA sequences coding for the same CDR3. The CDR3 DNA follows: TGTGCCAGCAGCCACGATTCCACTAGCGGGGGTTACAATGAACAGTTCTTC. It translates to CASSHDSTSGGYNEQFF. The chain recombines TRBV7-2 with TRBJ2-1; the match to TRBD2 covers 11 bases. The CDR3 runs to 17 residues. CDR1 is SGHTA and CDR2 is FQGNSA in the germline V gene.

V usage is TRBV5-6 and J usage is TRBJ2-3; 7 bases match TRBD1. The CDR3 spans 14 residues. Germline V CDR1 and CDR2: SGHDT, YYEEEE. Unmatched junction bases numbered 7, after V lost 4 bases and J lost 5 bases. The CDR3 DNA is TGTGCCAGCAGCACGCAGGGGGTTAGAGATACGCAGTATTTT. It translates to CASSTQGVRDTQYF. The complete variable domain, with remaining parts taken from reference TRBV5-6 and TRBJ2-3, reads DAGVTQSPTHLIKTRGQQVTLRCSPKSGHDTVSWYQQALGQGPQFIFQYYEEEERQRGNFPDRFSGHQFPNYSSELNVNALLLGDSALYLCASSTQGVRDTQYFGPGTRLTVL.